Listed below are T cell receptor beta chains from one sample, sequenced in a study of graft-versus-host responses after intestinal transplantation. Data came from immunoSEQ multiplex PCR; TCRdb stores just in-frame clones and leaves some out. Among about 94,000 clones listed, roughly nine tenths were seen once. Their recognized antigens are unknown. The starting material was unstimulated CD8+ T cells sorted from spleen or lymph node cells, obtained before intestinal transplant. These receptors came from a human donor who received an intestinal transplant. Each CDR3 is given without its conserved first and last residue.

J | V | CDR3
TRBJ1-1 | TRBV4-3 | ASSQEVDRVGVTEAF
TRBJ2-3 | TRBV4-1 | ASSQRGGGGSTDTQY
TRBJ2-7 | TRBV5-6 | ASSRDLAGVNEQY
TRBJ1-1 | TRBV4-3 | ASSHDRHTEAF
TRBJ2-7 | TRBV4-1 | ASSPGTGAYEQY
TRBJ2-7 | TRBV4-1 | ASSQALAGEWSYEQY
TRBJ2-7 | TRBV4-1 | ASSQFSGSPYEQY
TRBJ2-1 | TRBV9 | ASSGEDVGGVTDEQF
TRBJ2-2 | TRBV5-1 | ASSLGLATNTGELF
TRBJ2-3 | TRBV7-2 | ASSPRLAGVVDTQY
TRBJ2-7 | TRBV5-1 | ASSLLRDSYYEQY
TRBJ2-1 | TRBV5-6 | ASSLAAVAGFYNEQF
TRBJ2-3 | TRBV28 | ASSASRAKKGGGSTDTQY
TRBJ1-1 | TRBV19 | ASGADTNTEAF
TRBJ2-5 | TRBV7-9 | ASSLVVQGSAETQY
TRBJ2-1 | TRBV7-6 | ASTVTSGGSRNEQF
TRBJ2-1 | TRBV10-3 | AISTGTGVDEQF
TRBJ2-1 | TRBV6-1 | ASSEAVYNEQF
TRBJ2-7 | TRBV5-1 | ASSLTGGYEQY
TRBJ2-1 | TRBV4-1 | ASSRSGTRDEQF
TRBJ2-1 | TRBV2 | ASREAGSYNEQF
TRBJ2-1 | TRBV10-3 | AISDGLAGGGYNEQF
TRBJ1-1 | TRBV23-1 | ASSLDRATEAF
TRBJ2-1 | TRBV29-1 | SVDSGTGENEQF
TRBJ1-1 | TRBV9 | ASSVGGVKTEAF
TRBJ2-3 | TRBV2 | ASSGLLAGDSTDTQY
TRBJ2-5 | TRBV4-1 | ASSQTDSQETQY
TRBJ2-7 | TRBV28 | ASRWGLPYEQY
TRBJ2-3 | TRBV6-5 | ASSPLAGGDTQY
TRBJ2-1 | TRBV15 | ATRDSYNEQF
TRBJ1-1 | TRBV19 | ASSTGLGFTEAF
TRBJ2-1 | TRBV4-1 | ASSQGRSYNEQF
TRBJ1-1 | TRBV28 | ASSPRLRNTEAF
TRBJ2-7 | TRBV5-4 | ASSSPGAYEQY
TRBJ2-5 | TRBV28 | ASSLAGLQETQY
TRBJ2-7 | TRBV4-3 | ASSQEPSYEQY
TRBJ1-1 | TRBV4-3 | ASSQKPPGTWNTEAF
TRBJ1-1 | TRBV10-1 | ASSIDRGTEAF
TRBJ1-1 | TRBV7-8 | ASSLAGAETEAF
TRBJ1-2 | TRBV7-9 | ASSHNGRGQGFGYT
TRBJ1-4 | TRBV5-5 | ASSLGQRRATNEKLF
TRBJ2-7 | TRBV19 | ASSIAEAYEQY
TRBJ2-1 | TRBV30 | AWKPALASAFYEQF
TRBJ2-7 | TRBV6-1 | ASSATVSYEQY
TRBJ1-1 | TRBV5-4 | ASSRLDRVPPNTEAF
TRBJ1-3 | TRBV28 | ASSLTDRGLRGNTIY
TRBJ2-7 | TRBV2 | ASSPSYEQY
TRBJ2-3 | TRBV6-5 | ASSPRDTDTQY
TRBJ2-7 | TRBV19 | ASSPGTGSAYEQY
TRBJ1-1 | TRBV27 | ASSLTGVNTEAF
TRBJ2-7 | TRBV29-1 | SVYGRSSYEQY
TRBJ1-4 | TRBV27 | ASSPGTGTNEKLF
TRBJ2-7 | TRBV9 | ASSVGTGPSYEQY